The clone carrying this T cell receptor beta chain was found a few times. The data were obtained in a study of T-cell reconstitution after alpha-beta-depleted transplantation in children. It was with unique molecular identifiers that the TCRbeta library was prepared. TCRdb processed the PCR reads anew with MiXCR; each CDR3 protein has one entry. The sample contains almost 500,000 distinct CDR3 sequences, around 12% of which appear only once. The V gene end was trimmed by 6 bases and the J gene end by 1 base; junction bases not matched to a gene: 8. This CDR3 spans 17 amino acids. Germline-derived CDR1 and CDR2 are MNHEY and SVGEGT.

The TCR was taken from a human donor who donated a stem cell graft to a child with combined immunodeficiency. Sequenced material: PBMCs from the stem cell graft donor, taken from the stem cell graft. The chain joins TRBV6-2 or TRBV6-3 to TRBJ2-3; 12 bases are shared with TRBD2. CDR3: CASSPRRLAGGTDTQYF. The CDR3 DNA is TGTGCCAGCAGCCCCAGAAGACTAGCGGGGGGCACAGATACGCAGTATTTT.